This is a list of T cell receptor beta chains from one sample in a study of vaccination effects on CD4 cells after COVID-19. Method: immunoSEQ multiplex PCR; TCRdb's copy keeps in-frame clones and lacks some. The table includes approximately 61,000 clones, 55% to 85% detected once. Antigens of these TCRs are unknown. This material consisted of CD4+ T cells from PBMCs cultured with HCoV-229E spike peptides, taken after COVID-19 vaccination. The receptors here all came from a human donor who received a COVID-19 vaccine. Each CDR3 is given with its conserved first and last residue. The D gene is left open where the match is weak. Expanded clones get a size class; other rows say once, few or many, or leave the size out.

D gene,J gene,V gene,clone size,CDR3 length,CDR3 protein,CDR3 DNA
.,TRBJ1-1,TRBV7-3,.,14,CASSLIGGDTEAFF,TGTGCCAGCAGCTTAATTGGTGGGGACACTGAAGCTTTCTTT
TRBD1,TRBJ1-2,TRBV12-3/TRBV12-4,few,13,CASSFGTAYGYTF,TGTGCCAGCAGTTTTGGGACAGCCTATGGCTACACCTTC
.,TRBJ1-2,TRBV16,.,13,CASSQRPGYGYTF,TGTGCCAGCAGCCAACGGCCGGGATATGGCTACACCTTC
.,TRBJ2-1,TRBV6-1,.,16,CASSEVPLSSYNEQFF,TGTGCCAGCAGTGAAGTTCCGTTAAGCTCCTACAATGAGCAGTTCTTC
.,TRBJ1-4,TRBV2,.,11,CASGDDVKLFF,TGTGCCAGCGGAGACGACGTGAAACTGTTTTTT
TRBD1,TRBJ1-4,TRBV5-4,.,14,CASSTGTGKEKLFF,TGTGCCAGCAGCACGGGGACAGGGAAGGAAAAACTGTTTTTT
.,TRBJ2-3,TRBV6-6,.,12,CASSPSRGTQYF,TGTGCCAGCAGCCCCTCGAGAGGGACGCAGTATTTT
TRBD1,TRBJ1-6,TRBV5-5,few,14,CASSPGQYNSPLHF,TGTGCCAGCAGTCCGGGACAGTATAATTCACCCCTCCACTTT
TRBD2,TRBJ2-5,TRBV6-6,.,16,CASSRPWTSAEETQYF,TGTGCCAGCAGCCGCCCTTGGACTAGCGCGGAGGAGACCCAGTACTTC
TRBD1,TRBJ1-1,TRBV5-1,few,14,CASSAGQGGTEAFF,TGCGCCAGCAGCGCGGGACAGGGAGGCACTGAAGCTTTCTTT
.,TRBJ1-5,TRBV12-3/TRBV12-4,.,12,CASSFNDQPQHF,TGTGCCAGCTCCTTTAATGATCAGCCCCAGCATTTT
.,TRBJ1-1,TRBV2,.,14,CASSGLGGGTEAFF,TGTGCCAGCAGTGGGTTGGGGGGTGGAACTGAAGCTTTCTTT
TRBD2,TRBJ2-1,TRBV9,.,16,CASSPRSSGGYNEQFF,TGTGCCAGCAGCCCTCGGAGTAGCGGGGGGTACAATGAGCAGTTCTTC
.,TRBJ1-2,TRBV5-5,.,13,CASSFDGVDGYTF,TGTGCCAGCAGCTTCGACGGGGTAGACGGCTACACCTTC
.,TRBJ1-1,TRBV24-1,once,11,CATSRGTEAFF,TGTGCCACCAGCCGGGGGACTGAAGCTTTCTTT
.,TRBJ2-5,TRBV9,once,16,CASSPPGRHLAETQYF,TGTGCCAGCAGCCCTCCGGGCCGTCATCTGGCAGAGACCCAGTACTTC
.,TRBJ2-4,TRBV7-8,.,14,CASSSATGIGIQYF,TGTGCCAGCAGCTCAGCAACAGGGATTGGCATTCAGTACTTC
.,TRBJ1-1,TRBV5-1,.,14,CASSVESWGTEAFF,TGCGCCAGCAGCGTTGAGAGTTGGGGTACTGAAGCTTTCTTT
.,TRBJ2-5,TRBV6-5,.,13,CASTKPGEETQYF,TGTGCCAGCACCAAGCCAGGGGAGGAGACCCAGTACTTC
.,TRBJ2-3,TRBV5-1,.,14,CASSLSGRTDTQYF,TGCGCCAGCAGCTTGAGCGGGCGCACAGATACGCAGTATTTT
TRBD1,TRBJ1-6,TRBV12-5,.,16,CASGLVRGQGGVPLHF,TGTGCTAGTGGTTTGGTACGGGGACAGGGCGGCGTACCCCTCCACTTT
TRBD1,TRBJ1-6,TRBV6-5,.,15,CASSRRQGGGSPLHF,TGTGCCAGCAGTCGGCGACAGGGTGGGGGTTCACCCCTCCACTTT